The source of this TCR beta chain is a study of T cell repertoires in cytomegalovirus infection. Study-level information: CMV epitopes that were recently identified and HLA-C-restricted were used alongside well-studied HLA-B-restricted ones. Study-wide results and limits: The study found HLA-C-restricted CMV-specific TCR beta clonotypes dominating the ex vivo response.

CDR1 SQVTM and CDR2 ANQGSEA come from the germline V gene. V lost 0 bases and J 2 bases, leaving 13 bases between the germline ends. This CDR3 is 15 amino acids long. With respect to this clonotype: What it binds is unknown.

Via MiXCR, TCRdb re-called the reads, giving one row per CDR3 protein. The profile covers 100,000 or so distinct CDR3 sequences, with around 40% appearing a single time and just under 75% taken by the ten largest. The sequence came from a human donor in good health (CMV status not recorded). Some clones in this sample may be carry-over from other donors' samples. The chain links TRBV29-1 to TRBJ2-5; D unresolved. The sample consisted of CD8+ T cells from cultured PBMCs, taken from culture after CMV antigen stimulation. The CDR3 DNA is TGCAGCGTTGAAGAGAGTTTTGGGTCACAAGAGACCCAGTACTTC. Protein sequence: CSVEESFGSQETQYF.